This TCR beta chain was sequenced during a study of OX40 agonist ivuxolimab in advanced cancers. Study-wide context: An agonistic human IgG2 monoclonal antibody against OX40 (CD134) was given. Every 2 weeks, patients got intravenous ivuxolimab at one of six dose levels (0.01-10 mg/kg). A partial response was reached by three patients: one with hepatocellular carcinoma and two with cutaneous melanoma. Study-level findings and limits: On average, a greater number of expanded clones characterised CD8+ T cells relative to CD4+.

The CDR3 sequence is 16 residues long. Germline CDR1 and CDR2: MNHNS and SASEGT. The J segment lost 0 bases and the V segment lost 4 bases, leaving 6 bases of the junction unmatched. TCRdb's table, derived via immunoSEQ multiplex PCR, lists solely in-frame clones and lacks some. The sample carries 55,000 to 85,000 clones, around 86% recorded once. Regarding this clone: Its antigen is not identified.

Specimen: CD4+ or CD8+ T cells sorted from blood, collected in a trial of the OX40 agonist ivuxolimab. The chain links TRBV6-1 to TRBJ1-3; 7 nucleotides match TRBD1. The receptor's source is an adult with an advanced solid tumor such as melanoma, head and neck, liver or kidney cancer. The CDR3 loop reads CASSATRQGSGNTIYF. As DNA, the CDR3 is TGTGCCAGCAGTGCGACCCGACAGGGCTCTGGAAACACCATATATTTT.